The T cell receptor (beta chain) under discussion was sequenced for a study of blood T cell repertoires in COVID-19. Study as a whole: The United States, Italy and Spain supplied acute and convalescent COVID-19 samples. Sources were T cells, B-cell-depleted T cells, or PBMCs; the material itself was cDNA or gDNA.

The CDR3 is made up of 14 amino acids. Germline lookup yields CDR1 WNHNN and CDR2 SYGVQD (reference sequence). With 7 bases removed from V and 7 bases from J, the gap between germline ends came to 16 bases. In the source study's methods: From reference gene primer amplification, estimates of nucleated cell counts were derived. TCRdb's copy holds only in-frame clones and misses some; the assay was immunoSEQ multiplex PCR. V, J and clone size are those of that table, while D and trimming were read from the DNA. The sample includes 200,000 to 250,000 clones, more than 75% seen only once; the top ten take about 3%.

The chain employs TRBV10-1 and TRBJ2-2, with D perhaps TRBD1 (6 bases). Sample: peripheral blood. This sequence was found in a young woman who had recovered from COVID-19. CDR3: CASTKDRTGGELFF. The DNA of the CDR3 is TGCGCCAGCACCAAGGACAGAACCGGCGGGGAGCTGTTTTTT.